This TCR beta chain was found in a study of OX40 agonist ivuxolimab in advanced cancers. About the research overall: Every 2 weeks, patients got intravenous ivuxolimab at one of six dose levels (0.01-10 mg/kg). Patients were over 65% male with ages roughly 20 to 80, mean 60.

Sampled blood was obtained at baseline, cycle 4 day 1, and cycle 7 day 1. CDR1 and CDR2 from the germline V gene are LGHNA and YNFKEQ. The CDR3 has 16 residues. Trimming removed 0 bases from V and 9 bases from J, with 18 bases in between. General observations from the study: Nonresponders included some who also had low normalized T-cell clonal expansion.

TCRdb's table, derived via immunoSEQ multiplex PCR, lists solely in-frame clones and lacks some. The table lists some 58,000 clones, approximately 81% of them singletons. As to this clone: The antigen is undetermined.

V gene TRBV4-2 combines with J gene TRBJ2-1; D unresolved. The sample was CD4+ or CD8+ T cells sorted from blood, taken in a trial of the OX40 agonist ivuxolimab. This receptor was identified in an adult with an advanced solid tumor such as melanoma, head and neck, liver or kidney cancer. The CDR3 reads CASSQDAWPKSVEQFF. The CDR3 nucleotides are TGTGCCAGCAGCCAAGATGCTTGGCCCAAATCGGTTGAGCAGTTCTTC.